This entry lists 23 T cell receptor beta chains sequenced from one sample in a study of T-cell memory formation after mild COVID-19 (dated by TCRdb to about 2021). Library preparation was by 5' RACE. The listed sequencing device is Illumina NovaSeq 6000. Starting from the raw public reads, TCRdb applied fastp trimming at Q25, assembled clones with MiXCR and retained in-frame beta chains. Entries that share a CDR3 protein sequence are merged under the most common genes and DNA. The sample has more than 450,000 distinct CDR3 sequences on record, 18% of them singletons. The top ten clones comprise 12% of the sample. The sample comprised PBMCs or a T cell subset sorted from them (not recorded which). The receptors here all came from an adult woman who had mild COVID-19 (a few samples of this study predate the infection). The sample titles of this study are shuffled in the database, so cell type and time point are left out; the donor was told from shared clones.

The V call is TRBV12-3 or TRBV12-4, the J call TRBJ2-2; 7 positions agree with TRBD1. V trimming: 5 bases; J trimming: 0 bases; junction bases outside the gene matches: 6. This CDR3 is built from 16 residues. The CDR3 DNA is TGTGCCAGCAGTATCAACAGGGGCTCGAACACCGGGGAGCTGTTTTTT. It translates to CASSINRGSNTGELFF.

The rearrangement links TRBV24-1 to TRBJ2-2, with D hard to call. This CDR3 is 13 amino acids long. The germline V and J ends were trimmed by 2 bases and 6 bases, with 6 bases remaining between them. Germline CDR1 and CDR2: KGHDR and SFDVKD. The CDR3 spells CATSDSPAGELFF. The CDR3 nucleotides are TGTGCCACCAGTGATTCGCCGGCCGGGGAGCTGTTTTTT.

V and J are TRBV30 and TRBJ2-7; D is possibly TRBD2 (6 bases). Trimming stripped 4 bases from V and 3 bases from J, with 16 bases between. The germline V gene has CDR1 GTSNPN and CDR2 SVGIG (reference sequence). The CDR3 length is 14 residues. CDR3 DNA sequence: TGTGCCTGGACCTGGATGGAGGGAGGCTACGAGCAGTACTTC. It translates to CAWTWMEGGYEQYF. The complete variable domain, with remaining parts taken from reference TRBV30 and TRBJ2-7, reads SQTIHQWPATLVQPVGSPLSLECTVEGTSNPNLYWYRQAAGRGLQLLFYSVGIGQISSEVPQNLSASRPQDRQFILSSKKLLLSDSGFYLCAWTWMEGGYEQYFGPGTRLTVT.

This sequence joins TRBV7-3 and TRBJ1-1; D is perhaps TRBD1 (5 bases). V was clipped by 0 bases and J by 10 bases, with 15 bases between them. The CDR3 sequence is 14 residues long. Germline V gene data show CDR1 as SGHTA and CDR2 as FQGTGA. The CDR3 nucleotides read TGTGCCAGCAGCTTAACCCGTGGGCAGGGTGTAGCTTTCTTT. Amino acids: CASSLTRGQGVAFF.

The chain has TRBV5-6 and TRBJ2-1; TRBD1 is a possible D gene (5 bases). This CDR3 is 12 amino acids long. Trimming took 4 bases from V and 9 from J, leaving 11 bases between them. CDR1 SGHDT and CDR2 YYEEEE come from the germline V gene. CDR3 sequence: CASSIQGVEQFF. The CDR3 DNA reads TGTGCCAGCAGCATTCAAGGGGTTGAGCAGTTCTTC.

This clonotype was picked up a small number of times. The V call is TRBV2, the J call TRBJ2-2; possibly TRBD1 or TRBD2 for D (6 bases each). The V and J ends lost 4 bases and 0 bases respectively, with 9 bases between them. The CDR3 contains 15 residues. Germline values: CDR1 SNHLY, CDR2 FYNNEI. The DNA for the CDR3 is TGTGCCAGCAGTGTAAGGGGGGCGAACACCGGGGAGCTGTTTTTT. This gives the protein CASSVRGANTGELFF.

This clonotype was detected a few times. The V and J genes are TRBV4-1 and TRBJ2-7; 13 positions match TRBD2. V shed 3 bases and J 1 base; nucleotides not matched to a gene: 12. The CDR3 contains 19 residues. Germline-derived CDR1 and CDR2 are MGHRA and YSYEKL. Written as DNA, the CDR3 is TGCGCCAGCAGCCATCCCCCGGGACTAGCGGGGACTAAATCCTACGAGCAGTACTTC. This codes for CASSHPPGLAGTKSYEQYF.

The CDR3 reads CASSRSGQGPSEAFF. The CDR3 bases are TGTGCCAGTAGTAGGTCTGGGCAGGGGCCCTCTGAAGCTTTCTTT. This chain uses TRBV19 with TRBJ1-1, with D tentatively TRBD1 (6 bases). CDR1 and CDR2 (germline): LNHDA, SQIVND (reference sequence). This CDR3 region has 15 residues. V was pared by 4 bases and J by 6 bases, with 18 bases between.

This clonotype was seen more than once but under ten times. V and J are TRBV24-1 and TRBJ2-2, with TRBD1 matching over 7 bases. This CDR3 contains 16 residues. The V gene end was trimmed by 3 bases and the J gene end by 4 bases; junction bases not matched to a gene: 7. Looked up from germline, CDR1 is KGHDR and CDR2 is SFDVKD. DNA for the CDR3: TGTGCCACCAGTGATACAGGACAGGCCCGCACCGGGGAGCTGTTTTTT. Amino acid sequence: CATSDTGQARTGELFF.

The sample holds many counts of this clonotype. In nucleotides, the CDR3 is TGTGCCAGCAGTCCTTTGTCGGCTAGCTCGTACAATGAGCAGTTCTTC. This translates into CASSPLSASSYNEQFF. The V call is TRBV9, the J call TRBJ2-1, with D possibly TRBD2 on 5 matching bases. In germline, CDR1 is SGDLS, CDR2 YYNGEE. The V end was cut by 5 bases, the J end by 4 bases, with 19 bases between. This CDR3 spans 16 amino acids.

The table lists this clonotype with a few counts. The DNA of the CDR3 is TGTGCCAGCAGCCCCCAGGGCAGGGGGAATGAAAAACTGTTTTTT. It codes for CASSPQGRGNEKLFF. The rearrangement joins TRBV7-2 to TRBJ1-4; 7 positions match TRBD1. Unmatched junction bases numbered 8, after V lost 5 bases and J lost 5 bases. The CDR3 loop spans 15 amino acids. The germline gives CDR1 SGHTA, CDR2 FQGNSA.

The CDR3, as DNA: TGTGCCAGCAGCTTGAACTTGGGACTAGCGGGGGCATTGCGGACCCAGTACTTC. Translation gives CASSLNLGLAGALRTQYF. V gene TRBV5-4 combines with J gene TRBJ2-5; 14 bases are shared with TRBD2. With 1 base clipped from V and 7 bases from J, the junction kept 12 bases outside the gene matches. This CDR3 spans 18 amino acids. CDR1 and CDR2 from the germline V gene are SGHNT and YYREEE (reference sequence). The variable domain in full, with the rest retrieved from reference TRBV5-4 and TRBJ2-5, is ETGVTQSPTHLIKTRGQQVTLRCSSQSGHNTVSWYQQALGQGPQFIFQYYREEENGRGNFPPRFSGLQFPNYSSELNVNALELDDSALYLCASSLNLGLAGALRTQYFGPGTRLLVL.

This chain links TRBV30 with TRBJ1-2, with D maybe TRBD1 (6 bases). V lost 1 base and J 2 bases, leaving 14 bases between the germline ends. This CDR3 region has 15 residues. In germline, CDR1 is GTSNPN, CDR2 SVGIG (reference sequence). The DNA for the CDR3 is TGTGCCTGGAGTGCAGGGACACTAGTAAACTATGGCTACACCTTC. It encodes CAWSAGTLVNYGYTF.

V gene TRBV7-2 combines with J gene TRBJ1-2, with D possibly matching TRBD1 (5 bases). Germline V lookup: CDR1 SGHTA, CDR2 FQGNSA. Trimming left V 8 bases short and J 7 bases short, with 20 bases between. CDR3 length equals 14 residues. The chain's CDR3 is CASRPGGSYPGYTF. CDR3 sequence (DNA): TGTGCCAGCCGCCCCGGGGGGTCTTATCCTGGCTACACCTTC.

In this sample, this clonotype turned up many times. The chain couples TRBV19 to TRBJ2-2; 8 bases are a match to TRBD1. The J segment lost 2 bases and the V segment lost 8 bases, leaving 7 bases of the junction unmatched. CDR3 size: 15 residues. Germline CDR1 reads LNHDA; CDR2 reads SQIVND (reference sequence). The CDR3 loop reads CASRKDRVNTGELFF. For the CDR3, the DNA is TGTGCCAGTCGAAAGGACAGGGTAAACACCGGGGAGCTGTTTTTT.

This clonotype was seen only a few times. The CDR3 nucleotides read TGTGCCAGCAGCGCCCCGGGCGGGGCCCGCACAGATACGCAGTATTTT. Protein sequence: CASSAPGGARTDTQYF. The chain carries TRBV9 and TRBJ2-3; a possible D gene is TRBD2 (6 bases). V gave up 3 bases and J gave up 1 base, with 15 bases separating them. Germline CDR1 is SGDLS and CDR2 is YYNGEE. The CDR3 loop spans 16 amino acids.

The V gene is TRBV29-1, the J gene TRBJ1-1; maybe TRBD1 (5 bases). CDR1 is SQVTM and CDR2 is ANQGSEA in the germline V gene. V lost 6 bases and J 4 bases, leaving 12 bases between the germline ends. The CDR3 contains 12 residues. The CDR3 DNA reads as TGCAGCGTCCCTTGGGGGAGCACTGAAGCTTTCTTT. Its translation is CSVPWGSTEAFF.

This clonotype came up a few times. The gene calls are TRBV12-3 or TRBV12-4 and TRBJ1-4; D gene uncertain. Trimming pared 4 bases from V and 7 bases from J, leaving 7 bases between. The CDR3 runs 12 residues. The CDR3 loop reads CASSSVVEKLFF. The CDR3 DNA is TGTGCCAGCAGTTCAGTAGTTGAAAAACTGTTTTTT.

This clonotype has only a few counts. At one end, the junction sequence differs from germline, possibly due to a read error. CDR3 amino acids: CASSLLGRSEWGNVF. In DNA, the CDR3 is TGTGCCAGCAGCTTATTAGGACGGAGTGAGTGGGGAAATGTCTTC. The chain recombines TRBV7-9 with TRBJ1-2; D call uncertain. CDR3 length: 15 residues. Germline V gene data show CDR1 as SEHNR and CDR2 as FQNEAQ (reference sequence).

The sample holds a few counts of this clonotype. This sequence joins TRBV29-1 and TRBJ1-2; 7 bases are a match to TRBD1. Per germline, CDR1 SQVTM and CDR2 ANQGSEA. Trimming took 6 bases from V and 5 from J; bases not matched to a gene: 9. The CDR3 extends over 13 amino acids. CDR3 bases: TGCAGCGTAGTTTCGACAGGGAGATATGGCTACACCTTC. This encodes CSVVSTGRYGYTF.

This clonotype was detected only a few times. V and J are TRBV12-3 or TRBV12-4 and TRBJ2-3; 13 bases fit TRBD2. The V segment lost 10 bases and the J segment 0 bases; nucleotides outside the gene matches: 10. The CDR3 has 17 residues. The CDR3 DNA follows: TGTGCCACCGTGGGACTAGCGGGGATCGCTAGCACAGATACGCAGTATTTT. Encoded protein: CATVGLAGIASTDTQYF.

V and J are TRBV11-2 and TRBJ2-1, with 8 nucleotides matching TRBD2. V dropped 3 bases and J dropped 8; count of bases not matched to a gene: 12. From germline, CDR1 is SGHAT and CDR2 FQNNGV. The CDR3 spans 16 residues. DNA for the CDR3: TGTGCCAGCAGCTTCTCCCCTGCGGGGGGTTACTATGAGCAGTTCTTC. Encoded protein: CASSFSPAGGYYEQFF.

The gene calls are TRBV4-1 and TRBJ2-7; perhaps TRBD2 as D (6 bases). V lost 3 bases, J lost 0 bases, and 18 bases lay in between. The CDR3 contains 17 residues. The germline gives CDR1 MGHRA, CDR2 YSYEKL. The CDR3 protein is CASSHGLGGKSSYEQYF. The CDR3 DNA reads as TGCGCCAGCAGCCATGGCTTGGGGGGTAAAAGCTCCTACGAGCAGTACTTC.